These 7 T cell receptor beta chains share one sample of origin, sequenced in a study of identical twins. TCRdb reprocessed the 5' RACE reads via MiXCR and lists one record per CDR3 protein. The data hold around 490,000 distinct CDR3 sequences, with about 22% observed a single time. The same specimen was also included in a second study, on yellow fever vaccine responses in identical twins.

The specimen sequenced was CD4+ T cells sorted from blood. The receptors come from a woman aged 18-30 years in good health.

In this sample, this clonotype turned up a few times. The CDR3 region has the DNA TGTGCCAGCAGTCCGATCGGCGGTGAGCAGTTCTTC. This codes for CASSPIGGEQFF. V is TRBV6-5 and J is TRBJ2-1; D uncertain. The CDR3 length is 12 residues. Germline lookup yields CDR1 MNHEY and CDR2 SVGAGI. V dropped 5 bases and J dropped 9 bases, with 11 bases sitting between them.

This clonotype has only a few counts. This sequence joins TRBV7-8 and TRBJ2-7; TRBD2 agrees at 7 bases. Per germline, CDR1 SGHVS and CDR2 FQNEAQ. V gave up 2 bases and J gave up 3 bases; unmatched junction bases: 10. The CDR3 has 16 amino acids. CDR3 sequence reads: CASSLPTGTTLYEQYF. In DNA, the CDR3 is TGTGCCAGCAGCTTACCAACCGGGACTACCCTCTACGAGCAGTACTTC.

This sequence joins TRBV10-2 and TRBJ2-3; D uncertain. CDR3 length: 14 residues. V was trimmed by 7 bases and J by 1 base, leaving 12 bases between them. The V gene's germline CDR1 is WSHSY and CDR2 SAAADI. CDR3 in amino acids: CASTSLLGTDTQYF. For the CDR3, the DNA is TGCGCCAGCACCAGCCTCCTGGGCACAGATACGCAGTATTTT.

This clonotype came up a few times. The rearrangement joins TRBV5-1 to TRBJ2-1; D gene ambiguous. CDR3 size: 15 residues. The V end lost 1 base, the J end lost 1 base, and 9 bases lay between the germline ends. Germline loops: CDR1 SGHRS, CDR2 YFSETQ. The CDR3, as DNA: TGCGCCAGCAGCTTGCTGGGAAATTCCTACAATGAGCAGTTCTTC. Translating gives CASSLLGNSYNEQFF.

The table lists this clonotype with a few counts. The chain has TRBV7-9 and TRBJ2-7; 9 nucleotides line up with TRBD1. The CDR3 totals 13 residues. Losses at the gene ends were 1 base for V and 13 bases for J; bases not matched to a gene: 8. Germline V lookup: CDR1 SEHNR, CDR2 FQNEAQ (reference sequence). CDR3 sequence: CASSLDGTGRGYF. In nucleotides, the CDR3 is TGTGCCAGCAGCTTAGATGGGACAGGGAGGGGATACTTC. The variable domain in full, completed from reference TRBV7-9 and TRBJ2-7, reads DTGVSQNPRHKITKRGQNVTFRCDPISEHNRLYWYRQTLGQGPEFLTYFQNEAQLEKSRLLSDRFSAERPKGSFSTLEIQRTEQGDSAMYLCASSLDGTGRGYFGPGTRLTVT.

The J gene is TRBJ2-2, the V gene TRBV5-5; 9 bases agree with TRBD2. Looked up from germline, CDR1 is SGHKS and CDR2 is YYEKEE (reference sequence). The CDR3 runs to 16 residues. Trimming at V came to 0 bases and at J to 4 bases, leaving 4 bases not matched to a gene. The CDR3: CASSLASGIITGELFF. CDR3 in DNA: TGTGCCAGCAGCTTGGCTAGCGGGATAATCACCGGGGAGCTGTTTTTT.

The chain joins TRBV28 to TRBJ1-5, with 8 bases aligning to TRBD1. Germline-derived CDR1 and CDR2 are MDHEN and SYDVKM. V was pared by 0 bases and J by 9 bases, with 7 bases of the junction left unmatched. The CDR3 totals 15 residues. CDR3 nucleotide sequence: TGTGCCAGCAGTTTATGGGGGGACAGGCGTCGGCCCCAGCATTTT. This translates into CASSLWGDRRRPQHF.